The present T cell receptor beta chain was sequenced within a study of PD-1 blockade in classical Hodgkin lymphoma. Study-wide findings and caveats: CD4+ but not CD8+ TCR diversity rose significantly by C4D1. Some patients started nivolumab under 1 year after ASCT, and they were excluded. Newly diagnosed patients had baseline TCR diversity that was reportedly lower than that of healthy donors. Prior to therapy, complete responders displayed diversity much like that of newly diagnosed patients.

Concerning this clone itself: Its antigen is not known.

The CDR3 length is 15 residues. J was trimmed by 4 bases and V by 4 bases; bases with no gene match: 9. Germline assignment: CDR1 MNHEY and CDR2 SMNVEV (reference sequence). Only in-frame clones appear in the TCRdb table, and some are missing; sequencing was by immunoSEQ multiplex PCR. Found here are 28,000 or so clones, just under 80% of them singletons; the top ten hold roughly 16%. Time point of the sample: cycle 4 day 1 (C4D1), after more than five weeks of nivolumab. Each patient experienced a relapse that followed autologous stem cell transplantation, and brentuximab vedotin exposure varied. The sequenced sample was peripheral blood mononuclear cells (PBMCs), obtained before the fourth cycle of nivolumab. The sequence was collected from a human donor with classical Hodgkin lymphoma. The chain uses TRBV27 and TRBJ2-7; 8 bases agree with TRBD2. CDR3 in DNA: TGTGCCAGCAGTTCCGATCCGGGACTAGGGTACGAGCAGTACTTC. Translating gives CASSSDPGLGYEQYF.